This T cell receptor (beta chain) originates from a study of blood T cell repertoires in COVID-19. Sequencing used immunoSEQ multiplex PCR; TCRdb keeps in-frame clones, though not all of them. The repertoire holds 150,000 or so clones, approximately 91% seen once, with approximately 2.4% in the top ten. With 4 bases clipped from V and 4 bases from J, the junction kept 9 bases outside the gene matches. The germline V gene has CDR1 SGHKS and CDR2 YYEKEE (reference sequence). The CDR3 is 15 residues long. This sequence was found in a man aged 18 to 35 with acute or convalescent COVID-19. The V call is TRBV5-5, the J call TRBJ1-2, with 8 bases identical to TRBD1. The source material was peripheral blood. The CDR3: CASSNKTGVSYGYTF. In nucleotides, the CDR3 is TGTGCCAGCAGCAACAAGACAGGGGTGTCCTATGGCTACACCTTC.